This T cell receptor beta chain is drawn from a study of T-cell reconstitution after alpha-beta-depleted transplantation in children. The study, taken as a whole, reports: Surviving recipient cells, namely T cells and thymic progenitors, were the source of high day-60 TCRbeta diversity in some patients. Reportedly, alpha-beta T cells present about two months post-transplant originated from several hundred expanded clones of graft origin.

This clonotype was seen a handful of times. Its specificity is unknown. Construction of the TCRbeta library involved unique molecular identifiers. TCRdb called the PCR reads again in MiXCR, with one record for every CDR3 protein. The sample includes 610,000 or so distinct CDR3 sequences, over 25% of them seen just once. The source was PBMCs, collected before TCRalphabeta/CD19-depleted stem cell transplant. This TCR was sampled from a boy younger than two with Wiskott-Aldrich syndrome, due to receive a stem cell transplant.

CDR3 amino acids: CASSFLTANTGELFF. DNA of the CDR3: TGTGCCAGCAGTTTTTTAACCGCGAACACCGGGGAGCTGTTTTTT. The gene calls are TRBV12-3 or TRBV12-4 and TRBJ2-2; D is ambiguous. V was trimmed by 3 bases and J by 0 bases, leaving 8 bases between them. The CDR3 is 15 residues long.